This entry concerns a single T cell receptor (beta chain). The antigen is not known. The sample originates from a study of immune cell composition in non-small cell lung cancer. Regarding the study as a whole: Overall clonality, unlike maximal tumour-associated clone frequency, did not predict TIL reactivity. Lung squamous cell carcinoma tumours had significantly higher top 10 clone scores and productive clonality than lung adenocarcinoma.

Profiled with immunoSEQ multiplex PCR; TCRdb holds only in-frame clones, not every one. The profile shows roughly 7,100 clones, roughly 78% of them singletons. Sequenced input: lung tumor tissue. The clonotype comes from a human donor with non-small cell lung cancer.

CDR3 amino acids: CASSEDLAETQYF. For the CDR3, the DNA is TGTGCCAGCAGCGAGGACCTCGCCGAGACCCAGTACTTC. The rearrangement joins TRBV7-2 to TRBJ2-5, with no clear D. V was cut by 5 bases and J by 5 bases, with 12 bases left in between. The CDR3 consists of 13 residues. Germline V gives CDR1 SGHTA, CDR2 FQGNSA. Supplemented by reference TRBV7-2 and TRBJ2-5, the full variable domain reads GAGVSQSPSNKVTEKGKDVELRCDPISGHTALYWYRQSLGQGLEFLIYFQGNSAPDKSGLPSDRFSAERTGGSVSTLTIQRTQQEDSAVYLCASSEDLAETQYFGPGTRLLVL.